The T cell receptor (beta chain) under discussion was sequenced for a study of T cells in Graves' hyperthyroidism and ophthalmopathy. The authors deemed Graves' hyperthyroidism stable absent ophthalmopathy progression within 18 months. Diagnoses were made from clinical symptoms, serum measures (thyroxine and TRAb), thyroid ultrasound and orbital computed tomography. This clonotype was recorded a few times. TCR beta CDR3 sequences were amplified from RNA transcripts. In the first-round RT-PCR of the TCR CDR3, the HTBI primer set was used. Each CDR3 protein gets one entry after TCRdb re-called the multiplex PCR reads with MiXCR. The sample consists of roughly 96,000 distinct CDR3 sequences, around 50% of them appearing once. This CDR3 contains 14 residues. V lost 7 bases and J lost 6, with 18 bases in between. Germline CDR1 reads MNHEY; CDR2 reads SMNVEV (reference sequence).

The sample was blood. This clonotype was obtained from a woman between 35 and 50 years old with Graves' hyperthyroidism. The rearrangement links TRBV27 to TRBJ1-1; perhaps TRBD1 as D (5 bases). CDR3 bases: TGTGCCAGCACTTCGCAGGGAGGGAGCGCTGAAGCTTTCTTT. Protein: CASTSQGGSAEAFF.